The clone carrying this T cell receptor (beta chain) was picked up a small number of times. This entry comes from a study of T cell responses to AZD1222 COVID-19 vaccine. The assay was immunoSEQ multiplex PCR, and TCRdb's table has in-frame clones only and misses some. The sample yields about 92,000 clones, about nine tenths seen once. This CDR3 has 15 amino acids. The J segment lost 1 base and the V segment lost 8 bases, leaving 8 bases of the junction unmatched. The germline gives CDR1 MNHEY, CDR2 SMNVEV (reference sequence). This specimen was peripheral blood, taken on day 0 of AZD1222 vaccination. The chain combines TRBV27 with TRBJ2-7, with TRBD1 matching over 10 bases. The TCR originated in an adult in good health. The CDR3 DNA follows: TGTGCCAGCTCCGATCTGGACAGGGGGTCCTACGAGCAGTACTTC. This gives the protein CASSDLDRGSYEQYF.